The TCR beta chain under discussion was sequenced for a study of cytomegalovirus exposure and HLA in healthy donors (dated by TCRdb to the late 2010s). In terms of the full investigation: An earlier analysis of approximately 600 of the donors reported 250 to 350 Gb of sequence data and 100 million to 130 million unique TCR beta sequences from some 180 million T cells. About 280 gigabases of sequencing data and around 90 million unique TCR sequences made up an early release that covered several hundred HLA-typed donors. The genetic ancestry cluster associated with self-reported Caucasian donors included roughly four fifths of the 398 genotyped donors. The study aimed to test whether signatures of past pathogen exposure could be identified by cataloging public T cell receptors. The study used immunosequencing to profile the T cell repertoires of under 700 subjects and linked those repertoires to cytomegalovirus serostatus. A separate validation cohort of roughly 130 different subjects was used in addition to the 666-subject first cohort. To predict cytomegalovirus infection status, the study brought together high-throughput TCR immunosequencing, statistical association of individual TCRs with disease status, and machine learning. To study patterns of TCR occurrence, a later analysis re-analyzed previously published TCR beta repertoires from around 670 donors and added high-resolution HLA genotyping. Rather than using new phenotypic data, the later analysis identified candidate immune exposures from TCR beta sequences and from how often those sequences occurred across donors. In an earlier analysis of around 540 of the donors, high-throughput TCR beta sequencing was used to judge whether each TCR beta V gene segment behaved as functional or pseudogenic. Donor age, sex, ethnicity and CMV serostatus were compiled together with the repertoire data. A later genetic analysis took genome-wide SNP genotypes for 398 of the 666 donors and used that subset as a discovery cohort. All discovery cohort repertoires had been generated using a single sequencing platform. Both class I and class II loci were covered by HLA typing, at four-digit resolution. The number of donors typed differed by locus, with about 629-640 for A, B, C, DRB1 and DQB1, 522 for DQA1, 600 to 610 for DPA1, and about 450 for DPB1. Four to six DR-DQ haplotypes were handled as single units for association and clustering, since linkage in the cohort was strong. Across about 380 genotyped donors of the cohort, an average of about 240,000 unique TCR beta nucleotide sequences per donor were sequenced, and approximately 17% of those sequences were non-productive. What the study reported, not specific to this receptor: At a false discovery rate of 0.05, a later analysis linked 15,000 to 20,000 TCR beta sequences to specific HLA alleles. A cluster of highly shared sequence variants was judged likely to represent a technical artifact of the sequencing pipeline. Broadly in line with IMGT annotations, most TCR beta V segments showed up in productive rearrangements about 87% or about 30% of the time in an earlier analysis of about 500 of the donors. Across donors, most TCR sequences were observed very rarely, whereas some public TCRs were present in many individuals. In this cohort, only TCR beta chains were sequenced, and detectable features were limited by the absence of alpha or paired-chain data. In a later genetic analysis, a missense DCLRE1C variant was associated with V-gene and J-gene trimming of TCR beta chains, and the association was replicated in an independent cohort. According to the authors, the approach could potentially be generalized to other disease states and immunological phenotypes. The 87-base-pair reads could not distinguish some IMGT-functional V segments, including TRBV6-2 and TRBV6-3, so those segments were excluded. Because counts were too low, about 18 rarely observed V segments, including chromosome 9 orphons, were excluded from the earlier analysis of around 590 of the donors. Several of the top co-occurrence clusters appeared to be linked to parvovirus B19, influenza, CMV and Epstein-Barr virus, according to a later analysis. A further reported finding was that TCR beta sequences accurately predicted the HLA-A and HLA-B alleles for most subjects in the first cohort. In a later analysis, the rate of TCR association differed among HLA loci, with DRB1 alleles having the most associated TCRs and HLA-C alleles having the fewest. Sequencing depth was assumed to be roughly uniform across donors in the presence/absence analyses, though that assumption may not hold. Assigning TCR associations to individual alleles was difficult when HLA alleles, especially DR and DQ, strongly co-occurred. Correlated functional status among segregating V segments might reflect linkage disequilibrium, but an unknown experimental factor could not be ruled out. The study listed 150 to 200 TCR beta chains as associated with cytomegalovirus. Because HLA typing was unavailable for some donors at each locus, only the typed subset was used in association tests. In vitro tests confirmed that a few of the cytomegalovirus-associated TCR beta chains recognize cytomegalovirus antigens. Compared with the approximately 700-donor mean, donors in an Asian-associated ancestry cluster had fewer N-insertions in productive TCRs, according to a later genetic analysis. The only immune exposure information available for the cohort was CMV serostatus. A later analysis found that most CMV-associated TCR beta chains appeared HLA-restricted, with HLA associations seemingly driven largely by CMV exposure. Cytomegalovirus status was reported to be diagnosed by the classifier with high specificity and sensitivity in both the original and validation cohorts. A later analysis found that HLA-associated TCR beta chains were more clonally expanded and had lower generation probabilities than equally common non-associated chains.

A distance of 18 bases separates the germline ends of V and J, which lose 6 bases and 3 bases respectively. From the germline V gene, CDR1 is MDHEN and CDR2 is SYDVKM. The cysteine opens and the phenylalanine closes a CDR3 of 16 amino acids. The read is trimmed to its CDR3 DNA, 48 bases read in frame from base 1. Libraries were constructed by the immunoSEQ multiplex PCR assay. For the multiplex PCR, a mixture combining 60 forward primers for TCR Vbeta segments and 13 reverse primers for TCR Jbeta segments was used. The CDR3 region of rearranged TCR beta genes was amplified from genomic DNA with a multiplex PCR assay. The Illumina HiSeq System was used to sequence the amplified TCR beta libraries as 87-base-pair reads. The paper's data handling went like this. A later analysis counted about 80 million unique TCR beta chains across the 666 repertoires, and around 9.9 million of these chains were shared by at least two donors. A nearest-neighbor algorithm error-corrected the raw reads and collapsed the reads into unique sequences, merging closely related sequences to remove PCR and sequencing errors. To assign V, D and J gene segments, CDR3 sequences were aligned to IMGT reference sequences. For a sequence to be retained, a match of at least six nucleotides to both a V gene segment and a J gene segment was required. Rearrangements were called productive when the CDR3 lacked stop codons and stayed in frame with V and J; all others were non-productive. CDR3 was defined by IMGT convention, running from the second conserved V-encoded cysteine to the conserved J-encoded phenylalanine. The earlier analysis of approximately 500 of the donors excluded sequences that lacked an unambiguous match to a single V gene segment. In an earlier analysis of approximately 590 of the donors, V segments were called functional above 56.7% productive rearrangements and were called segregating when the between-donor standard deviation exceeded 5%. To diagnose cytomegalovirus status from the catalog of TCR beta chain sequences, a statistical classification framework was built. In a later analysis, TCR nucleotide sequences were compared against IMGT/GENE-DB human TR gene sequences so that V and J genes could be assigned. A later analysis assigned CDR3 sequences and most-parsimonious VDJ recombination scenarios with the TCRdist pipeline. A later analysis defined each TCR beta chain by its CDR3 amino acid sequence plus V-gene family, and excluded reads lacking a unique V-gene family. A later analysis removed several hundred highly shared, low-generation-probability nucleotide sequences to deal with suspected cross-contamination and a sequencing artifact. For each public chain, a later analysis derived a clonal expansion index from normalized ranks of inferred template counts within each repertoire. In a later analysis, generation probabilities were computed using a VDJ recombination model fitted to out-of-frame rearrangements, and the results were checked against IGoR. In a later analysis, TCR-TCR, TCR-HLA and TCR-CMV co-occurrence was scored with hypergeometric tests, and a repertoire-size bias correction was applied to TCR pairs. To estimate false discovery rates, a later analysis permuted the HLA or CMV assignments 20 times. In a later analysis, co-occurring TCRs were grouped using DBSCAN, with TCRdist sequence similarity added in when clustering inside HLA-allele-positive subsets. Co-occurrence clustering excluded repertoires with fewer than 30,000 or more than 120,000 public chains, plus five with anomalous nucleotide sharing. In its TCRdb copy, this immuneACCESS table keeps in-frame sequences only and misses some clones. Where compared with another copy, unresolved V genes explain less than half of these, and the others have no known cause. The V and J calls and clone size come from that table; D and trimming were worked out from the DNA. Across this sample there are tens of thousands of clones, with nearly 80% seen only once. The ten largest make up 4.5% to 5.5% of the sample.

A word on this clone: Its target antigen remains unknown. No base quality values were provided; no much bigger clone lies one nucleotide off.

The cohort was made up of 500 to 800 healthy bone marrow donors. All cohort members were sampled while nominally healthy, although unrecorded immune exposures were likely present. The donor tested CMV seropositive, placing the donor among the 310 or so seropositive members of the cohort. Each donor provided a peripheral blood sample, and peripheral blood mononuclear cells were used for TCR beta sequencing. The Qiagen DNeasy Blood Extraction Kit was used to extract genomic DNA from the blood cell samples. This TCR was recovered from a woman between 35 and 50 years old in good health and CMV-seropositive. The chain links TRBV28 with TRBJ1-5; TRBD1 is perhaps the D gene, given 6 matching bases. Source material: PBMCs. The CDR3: CASSFISRGDNQPQHF. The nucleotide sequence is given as TGTGCCAGCAGCTTCATCTCCAGGGGAGACAATCAGCCCCAGCATTTT.